A selection of T cell receptor beta chains follows, all from one sample in a study of T cell responses to AZD1222 COVID-19 vaccine. Profiling relied on immunoSEQ multiplex PCR, and the TCRdb table lists in-frame clones only, not all of them. The repertoire includes 110,000 or so clones, 85% to 90% of them detected once, and about 4% sits in the top ten. Sample: peripheral blood, taken 28 days after the second AZD1222 dose. The receptors were sampled from an adult who received the AZD1222 COVID-19 vaccine. Both conserved end residues are part of each CDR3. A D gene is named only where the DNA matches it firmly. Size is omitted from some rows. Given values are once, few, many or a class for expanded clones.

>TRBV3-1/TRBV3-2|-|TRBJ1-5|-
TGTGCCAGCAGCCTAGGGTATGCTGGGCCCCAGCATTTT
CASSLGYAGPQHF
>TRBV10-3|-|TRBJ1-6|-
TGTGCCATCAGTGCGGGGGGCGTCAATTCACCCCTCCACTTT
CAISAGGVNSPLHF
>TRBV28|-|TRBJ2-2|-
TGTGCCACCGACAGTCTCGCGAACACCGGGGAGCTGTTTTTT
CATDSLANTGELFF
>TRBV7-2|TRBD2|TRBJ2-7|few
TGTGCCAGCAGCTTAAGACCGACTAGCGGGGGGGCTGCGGGGGAGCAGTACTTC
CASSLRPTSGGAAGEQYF
>TRBV10-2|TRBD1|TRBJ1-2|-
TGCGCCAGCAGGGGACAGGGTGGGTATGGCTACACCTTC
CASRGQGGYGYTF
>TRBV3-1/TRBV3-2|-|TRBJ1-5|once
TGTGCCAGCAGCCAAGACCGGGGCGCTCAGCCCCAGCATTTT
CASSQDRGAQPQHF
>TRBV19|-|TRBJ1-5|-
TGTGCCAGTAGTTTGAGCCGCAATCAGCCCCAGCATTTT
CASSLSRNQPQHF
>TRBV5-8|-|TRBJ1-2|-
TGTGCCAGCAGCTTCGTGGGCAGGTTGGCCCATGGCTACACCTTC
CASSFVGRLAHGYTF
>TRBV27|-|TRBJ1-1|few
TGTGCCAGCAGCCGACACCCCAGGGCCACTGAAGCTTTCTTT
CASSRHPRATEAFF
>TRBV28|TRBD1|TRBJ2-7|few
TGTGCCAGCAGCCCAAGGGGGCAACAATCCTACGAGCAGTACTTC
CASSPRGQQSYEQYF
>TRBV19|-|TRBJ1-1|-
TGTGCCAGTAAGCGATCGGAGGGAAGAAGGGGGGCTTTCTTT
CASKRSEGRRGAFF
>TRBV18|TRBD2|TRBJ2-3|-
TGTGCCAGCTCACCACGAAGGACTAGCGGACACACAGATACGCAGTATTTT
CASSPRRTSGHTDTQYF
>TRBV19|TRBD1|TRBJ2-7|-
TGTGCCAGTAGTCCTGGGACAGGGGGCTACGAGCAGTACTTC
CASSPGTGGYEQYF
>TRBV5-6|-|TRBJ2-3|-
TGTGCCAGCAGCTTACACACTAAACAGGGACAAGATACGCAGTATTTT
CASSLHTKQGQDTQYF
>TRBV28|TRBD1|TRBJ1-5|large
TGTGCCGGCCAATACAGGGGTAATCAGCCCCAGCATTTT
CAGQYRGNQPQHF
>TRBV4-3|TRBD1|TRBJ2-7|-
TGCGCCAGCAGCCAGGGACAGGGGGGCTCCTACGAGCAGTACTTC
CASSQGQGGSYEQYF
>TRBV27|-|TRBJ1-6|-
TGTGCCAGCAGTTTAGATCGGGGGGGAAATTCACCCCTCCACTTT
CASSLDRGGNSPLHF
>TRBV28|TRBD1|TRBJ1-1|once
TGTGCCAGCAGTACAGGGGGGAACACTGAAGCTTTCTTT
CASSTGGNTEAFF
>TRBV5-6|-|TRBJ1-3|-
TGTGCCAGCAGCCCTGGGAGGGCTGGAAACACCATATATTTT
CASSPGRAGNTIYF
>TRBV5-1|-|TRBJ1-1|-
TGCGCCAGCAGCTTGGGGTACACTGAAGCTTTCTTT
CASSLGYTEAFF
>TRBV6-2/TRBV6-3|-|TRBJ1-1|-
TGTGCCAGCAGTTACTCGAGGGACCGCCTGAACACTGAAGCTTTCTTT
CASSYSRDRLNTEAFF